Listed here are 6 T cell receptor beta chains from one sample, sequenced in a study of early T cells in non-severe SARS-CoV-2 infection. MiXCR was run by TCRdb on the 5' RACE reads, yielding one entry per CDR3 protein. The top ten clones hold roughly an eighth of a sample with tens of thousands of distinct CDR3 sequences, about 8% of them seen once. The sequences come from whole blood, collected at baseline. These receptors were collected from an adult who was a healthcare worker with PCR-confirmed SARS-CoV-2 infection or an uninfected control (not recorded which).

This clonotype was observed a handful of times. J is TRBJ1-1 and V is TRBV3-1; 9 positions match TRBD1. The V segment lost 4 bases and the J segment 1 base; nucleotides outside the gene matches: 7. Germline V gene lookup returns CDR1 LGHDT and CDR2 YNNKEL (reference sequence). The CDR3 runs 16 residues. The CDR3: CASSPSRGQGNTEAFF. The DNA for the CDR3 is TGTGCCAGCAGCCCGAGCCGGGGACAGGGGAACACTGAAGCTTTCTTT. Using reference TRBV3-1 and TRBJ1-1 for the parts outside the CDR3, the full variable domain is DTAVSQTPKYLVTQMGNDKSIKCEQNLGHDTMYWYKQDSKKFLKIMFSYNNKELIINETVPNRFSPKSPDKAHLNLHINSLELGDSAVYFCASSPSRGQGNTEAFFGQGTRLTVV.

In its sample, this clonotype was seen many times. This rearrangement joins TRBV6-5 to TRBJ1-1, with D perhaps matching TRBD1 (6 bases). Germline V gene sequence: CDR1 MNHEY, CDR2 SVGAGI. The V gene lost 4 bases and the J gene lost 0 bases, with 9 bases spanning the gap. This CDR3 spans 14 amino acids. The CDR3 DNA reads TGTGCCAGCAGTTGGGGGGCTATGAACACTGAAGCTTTCTTT. This gives the protein CASSWGAMNTEAFF.

This clonotype was detected only a few times. The chain uses TRBV4-1 and TRBJ2-1; 8 nucleotides agree with TRBD2. Germline V gene lookup returns CDR1 MGHRA and CDR2 YSYEKL. The CDR3 loop spans 15 amino acids. The junction had 6 bases not matched to a gene; V was cut back by 3 bases and J by 5 bases. The chain's CDR3 is CASSHQLAAHNEQFF. The CDR3, as DNA: TGCGCCAGCAGCCACCAACTAGCGGCTCACAATGAGCAGTTCTTC.

This clonotype was counted between two and nine times. The chain uses TRBV10-3 and TRBJ2-7; D possibly matches TRBD1 or TRBD2 (6 bases each). This CDR3 has 16 residues. V lost 0 bases and J 4 bases, leaving 16 bases between the germline ends. The germline gives CDR1 ENHRY, CDR2 SYGVKD. The CDR3 region has the DNA TGTGCCATCAGTGAGTCGACTCTGGGGGGCTTGTACGAGCAGTACTTC. It codes for CAISESTLGGLYEQYF.

This clonotype has a handful of counts. The chain joins TRBV11-2 to TRBJ2-7; 8 nucleotides align to TRBD1. The CDR3 is made up of 16 amino acids. The germline CDR1 and CDR2 sequences are SGHAT and FQNNGV. V gave up 1 base and J gave up 1 base; unmatched junction bases: 6. CDR3 DNA: TGTGCCAGCAGCTTAGGGACAGGGACTGTTTCCTACGAGCAGTACTTC. This codes for CASSLGTGTVSYEQYF. Combining the CDR3 with reference TRBV11-2 and TRBJ2-7 gives the whole variable domain EAGVAQSPRYKIIEKRQSVAFWCNPISGHATLYWYQQILGQGPKLLIQFQNNGVVDDSQLPKDRFSAERLKGVDSTLKIQPAKLEDSAVYLCASSLGTGTVSYEQYFGPGTRLTVT.

The V and J genes are TRBV3-1 and TRBJ2-2, with TRBD1 identical over 8 bases. V shed 3 bases, J shed 4 bases, and the junction held 10 bases outside the gene matches. Germline CDR1 reads LGHDT; CDR2 reads YNNKEL (reference sequence). This CDR3 comprises 17 residues. The CDR3 region is CASSHYTGGIGTGELFF. CDR3 in DNA: TGTGCCAGCAGCCACTACACAGGGGGAATAGGCACCGGGGAGCTGTTTTTT.